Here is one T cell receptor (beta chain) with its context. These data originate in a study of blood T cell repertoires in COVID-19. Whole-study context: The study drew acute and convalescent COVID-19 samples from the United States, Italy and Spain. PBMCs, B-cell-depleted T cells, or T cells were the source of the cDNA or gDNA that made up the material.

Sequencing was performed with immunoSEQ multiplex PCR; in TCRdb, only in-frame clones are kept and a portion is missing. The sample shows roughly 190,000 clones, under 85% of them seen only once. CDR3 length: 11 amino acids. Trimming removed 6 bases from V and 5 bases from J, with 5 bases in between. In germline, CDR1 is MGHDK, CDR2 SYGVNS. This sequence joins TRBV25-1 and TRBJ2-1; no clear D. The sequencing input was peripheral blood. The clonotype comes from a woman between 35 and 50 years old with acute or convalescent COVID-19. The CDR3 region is CASSRNNEQFF. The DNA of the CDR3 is TGTGCCAGCAGCCGTAACAATGAGCAGTTCTTC. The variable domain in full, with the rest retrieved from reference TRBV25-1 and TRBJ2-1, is EADIYQTPRYLVIGTGKKITLECSQTMGHDKMYWYQQDPGMELHLIHYSYGVNSTEKGDLSSESTVSRIRTEHFPLTLESARPSHTSQYLCASSRNNEQFFGPGTRLTVL.